Included here is one T cell receptor (beta chain) sequence, with context. This record belongs to a study of blood T cell repertoires in COVID-19. Overall study context: The origin of the acute and convalescent COVID-19 samples was the United States, Italy and Spain. Nucleic acid was either cDNA or gDNA, and it came from T cells, B-cell-depleted T cells, or PBMCs.

V lost 0 bases and J lost 8, with 8 bases in between. The CDR3 sequence is 14 residues long. Germline values: CDR1 MGHRA, CDR2 YSYEKL. Original methodology: Estimation of nucleated cell counts was performed using reference gene primer amplification. Sequencing was performed with immunoSEQ multiplex PCR; in TCRdb, only in-frame clones are kept and a portion is missing. That table gives V, J and clone size, and the DNA gave D and trimming. Among about 170,000 clones listed, approximately 92% were seen once. The V and J genes are TRBV4-1 and TRBJ1-6; D ambiguous. The sample was peripheral blood. The sequence was obtained from a woman aged 50 to 60 with acute or convalescent COVID-19. CDR3 sequence reads: CASSQEAADSPLHF. The CDR3 region has the DNA TGCGCCAGCAGCCAAGAAGCCGCGGATTCACCCCTCCACTTT.